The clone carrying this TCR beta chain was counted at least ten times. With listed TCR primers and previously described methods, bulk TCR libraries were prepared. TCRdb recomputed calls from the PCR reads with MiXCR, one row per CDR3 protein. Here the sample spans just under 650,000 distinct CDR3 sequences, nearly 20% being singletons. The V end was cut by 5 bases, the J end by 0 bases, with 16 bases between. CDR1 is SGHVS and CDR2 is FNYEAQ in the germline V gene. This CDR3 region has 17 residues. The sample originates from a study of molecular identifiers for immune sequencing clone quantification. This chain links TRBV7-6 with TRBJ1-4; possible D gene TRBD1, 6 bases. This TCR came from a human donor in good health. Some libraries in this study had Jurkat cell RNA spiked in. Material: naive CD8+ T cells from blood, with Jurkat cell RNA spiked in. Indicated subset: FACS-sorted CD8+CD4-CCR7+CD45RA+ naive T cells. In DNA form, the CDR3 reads TGTGCCAGCAGCCTAAGACAGGTTCAGGCAACTAATGAAAAACTGTTTTTT. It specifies CASSLRQVQATNEKLFF.